Following are 30 T cell receptor beta chains from one sample sequenced in a study of beta chain features in type 1 diabetes. All of the isolated RNA was reverse transcribed, so expressed TCRB transcripts were sequenced. Libraries were prepared by immunoSEQ multiplex PCR; TCRdb keeps only in-frame clonotypes and omits some of them. The sample contains around 340,000 clones, roughly 21% of which appear only once. The sequencing sample was made of naive CD4+ T cells from blood. The receptors were sampled from a young woman in good health.

CDR3 in amino acids: CASSKGTAYEQYF. CDR3 coding DNA: TGTGCCAGCAGTAAGGGGACAGCCTACGAGCAGTACTTC. This chain links TRBV27 with TRBJ2-7; TRBD1 agrees at 7 bases. V lost 5 bases, J lost 2 bases, and 3 bases stayed unmatched. The CDR3 length is 13 residues. Germline CDR1 MNHEY, CDR2 SMNVEV (reference sequence).

The sample holds a few counts of this clone. CDR3 bases: TGTGCCAGCAGTGACACAGGGCCCGAGCAGTACTTC. Encoded protein: CASSDTGPEQYF. The rearrangement joins TRBV27 to TRBJ2-7; D is perhaps TRBD1 (6 bases). CDR1 is MNHEY and CDR2 is SMNVEV in the germline V gene (reference sequence). The CDR3 has 12 residues. Trimming left V 5 bases short and J 6 bases short, with 11 bases between.

Only one count was recorded for this clone. The chain joins TRBV5-1 to TRBJ2-7; D is perhaps TRBD2 (5 bases). CDR3 size: 16 residues. Looked up from germline, CDR1 is SGHRS and CDR2 is YFSETQ. Trimming stripped 4 bases from V and 2 bases from J, with 19 bases between. This CDR3 reads CASSIGPGRGPYEQYF. The DNA of the CDR3 is TGCGCCAGCAGCATCGGACCGGGAAGAGGGCCCTACGAGCAGTACTTC.

This clone showed up just a few times. V usage is TRBV28 and J usage is TRBJ2-6; perhaps TRBD2 as D (5 bases). CDR3 length: 13 amino acids. Trimming stripped 11 bases from V and 2 bases from J, with 10 bases between. Germline loops: CDR1 MDHEN, CDR2 SYDVKM. This CDR3 is CAVPRAGANVLTF. CDR3 in DNA: TGTGCCGTTCCGAGGGCTGGGGCCAACGTCCTGACTTTC.

The table lists this clone with a few counts. J is TRBJ2-1 and V is TRBV29-1; 9 nucleotides align to TRBD2. In germline, CDR1 is SQVTM, CDR2 ANQGSEA. This CDR3 has 17 residues. V was clipped by 6 bases and J by 4 bases; unmatched bases: 16. CDR3 DNA: TGCAGCGTGGAGGTAGCGGGAGCGTTCTTCGAATACAATGAGCAGTTCTTC. This sequence encodes CSVEVAGAFFEYNEQFF.

The V call is TRBV4-2, the J call TRBJ2-7; D is perhaps TRBD2 (6 bases). CDR1 and CDR2 from the germline V gene are LGHNA and YNFKEQ. V gave up 0 bases and J gave up 6 bases, with 18 bases separating them. CDR3 length: 16 amino acids. The CDR3 DNA reads TGTGCCAGCAGCCAAGAAGTCGGGAGAGGTCTAGGCGAGCAGTACTTC. Amino acids: CASSQEVGRGLGEQYF.

This chain uses TRBV6-6 with TRBJ1-1; 7 nucleotides agree with TRBD1. Germline loops: CDR1 MNHNY, CDR2 SVGAGI (reference sequence). The CDR3 totals 15 residues. After removal of 2 bases from V and 5 bases from J, the junction contained 8 bases not matched to a gene. The CDR3 spells CASSYLNQGGTEAFF. In nucleotides, the CDR3 is TGTGCCAGCAGTTACCTGAACCAGGGGGGTACTGAAGCTTTCTTT.

The rearrangement links TRBV30 to TRBJ2-7; 7 bases are a match to TRBD1. The CDR3 has 15 residues. The germline CDR1 and CDR2 sequences are GTSNPN and SVGIG (reference sequence). Unmatched junction bases numbered 9, after V lost 1 base and J lost 3 bases. Here the CDR3 reads CAWSGSDRVYYEQYF. The CDR3 coding sequence is TGTGCCTGGAGTGGATCAGACAGGGTATACTACGAGCAGTACTTC.

The chain uses TRBV12-5 and TRBJ2-3; tentatively, D is TRBD2 (5 bases). Trimming left V 6 bases short and J 6 bases short, with 16 bases between. Germline CDR1 is LGHNT and CDR2 is FRNRAP. The CDR3 runs to 14 residues. CDR3 in DNA: TGTGCTAGTGGATCGGTAGCGCAGGAGGATACGCAGTATTTT. Translating gives CASGSVAQEDTQYF. The variable domain in full, with the rest retrieved from reference TRBV12-5 and TRBJ2-3, is DARVTQTPRHKVTEMGQEVTMRCQPILGHNTVFWYRQTMMQGLELLAYFRNRAPLDDSGMPKDRFSAEMPDATLATLKIQPSEPRDSAVYFCASGSVAQEDTQYFGPGTRLTVL.

This clone turned up a few times. This chain connects TRBV30 to TRBJ1-1, with a possible D match to TRBD1 (5 bases). The CDR3 consists of 12 residues. V lost 5 bases, J lost 5 bases, and 12 bases lay in between. Germline V CDR1 and CDR2: GTSNPN, SVGIG (reference sequence). CDR3 sequence (DNA): TGTGCCTGGGTGGGGGACTCAACTGAAGCTTTCTTT. Encoded protein: CAWVGDSTEAFF.

This clone was found a few times. This chain joins TRBV4-1 and TRBJ2-3; possible D gene TRBD2, 5 bases. This CDR3 region has 15 residues. In germline, CDR1 is MGHRA, CDR2 YSYEKL. The germline V and J ends were trimmed by 3 bases and 2 bases, with 12 bases remaining between them. CDR3 DNA sequence: TGCGCCAGCAGCCATCCTCTGAGGGTCACAGATACGCAGTATTTT. It translates to CASSHPLRVTDTQYF.

As regards this clone: This CDR3 is also generated by other DNA sequences in the sample. J is TRBJ1-2 and V is TRBV9, with 8 bases identical to TRBD1. From germline, CDR1 is SGDLS and CDR2 YYNGEE. V gave up 2 bases and J gave up 7 bases; unmatched junction bases: 1. This CDR3 contains 12 residues. The CDR3 DNA sequence: TGTGCCAGCAGCGTCGACAGGGGTGGCTACACCTTC. This sequence encodes CASSVDRGGYTF.

The gene calls are TRBV6-1 and TRBJ1-1; a possible D gene is TRBD1 (5 bases). The V gene's germline CDR1 is MNHNS and CDR2 SASEGT. The CDR3 has 15 residues. Trimming cost V 5 bases and J 0 bases, with 13 bases left between them. The CDR3 here is CASSPRRTLNTEAFF. CDR3 nucleotides: TGTGCCAGCAGTCCCCGCAGGACACTGAACACTGAAGCTTTCTTT.

This clone was detected only a few times. The rearrangement links TRBV7-3 to TRBJ2-7; 9 bases fit TRBD1. Trimming took 3 bases from V and 1 from J; bases not matched to a gene: 7. Germline V gene sequence: CDR1 SGHTA, CDR2 FQGTGA. The CDR3 contains 16 residues. The chain's CDR3 is CASSFTGQGSSYEQYF. The CDR3 DNA follows: TGTGCCAGCAGCTTCACAGGACAGGGGTCGTCCTACGAGCAGTACTTC.

Points on this clone: The sample holds other DNA sequences that translate to the same CDR3. The chain couples TRBV30 to TRBJ1-5; D is unresolved. The CDR3 is 12 amino acids. Germline CDR1 reads GTSNPN; CDR2 reads SVGIG (reference sequence). V lost 2 bases and J lost 4, with 6 bases in between. Here the CDR3 reads CAWSPGNQPQHF. DNA of the CDR3: TGTGCCTGGAGTCCGGGGAATCAGCCCCAGCATTTT. Full variable domain (rest looked up from reference TRBV30 and TRBJ1-5): SQTIHQWPATLVQPVGSPLSLECTVEGTSNPNLYWYRQAAGRGLQLLFYSVGIGQISSEVPQNLSASRPQDRQFILSSKKLLLSDSGFYLCAWSPGNQPQHFGDGTRLSIL.

This clone appeared a few times. The V call is TRBV10-3, the J call TRBJ1-1; 10 bases line up with TRBD1. Trimming took 11 bases from V and 5 from J; bases not matched to a gene: 5. CDR1 is ENHRY and CDR2 is SYGVKD in the germline V gene. This CDR3 region has 12 residues. The CDR3 loop is CAGDRGATEAFF. The CDR3 DNA sequence: TGTGCCGGGGACAGGGGAGCGACTGAAGCTTTCTTT.

This clone was found a few times. The chain combines TRBV30 with TRBJ2-1; D perhaps matches TRBD2 (6 bases). From germline, CDR1 is GTSNPN and CDR2 SVGIG (reference sequence). V dropped 3 bases and J dropped 10 bases, with 10 bases sitting between them. The CDR3 covers 11 residues. For the CDR3, the DNA is TGTGCCTGGAGGGGAGGCTCGGAGCAGTTCTTC. Protein product: CAWRGGSEQFF.

This clone was seen more than once but under ten times. The chain recombines TRBV7-2 with TRBJ2-7; D ambiguous. The CDR3 sequence is 14 residues long. Trimming stripped 1 base from V and 3 bases from J, with 10 bases between. Germline CDR1 SGHTA, CDR2 FQGNSA. CDR3 residues: CASSLGAANYEQYF. The DNA of the CDR3 is TGTGCCAGCAGCTTAGGGGCAGCCAACTACGAGCAGTACTTC.

This chain connects TRBV7-6 to TRBJ2-5, with no clear D. The germline gives CDR1 SGHVS, CDR2 FNYEAQ. V lost 5 bases and J 0 bases, leaving 4 bases between the germline ends. This CDR3 is 12 amino acids long. CDR3 region: CASSPYQETQYF. The CDR3 region has the DNA TGTGCCAGCAGCCCCTACCAAGAGACCCAGTACTTC.

The chain has TRBV25-1 and TRBJ2-5, with 8 bases lining up with TRBD2. Germline V lookup: CDR1 MGHDK, CDR2 SYGVNS. The CDR3 length is 15 residues. The trim removed 6 bases at V and 5 bases at J, leaving 11 bases unmatched. CDR3 nucleotides: TGTGCCAGCAGGGGCGAAAGCGGGGGTGGGGAGACCCAGTACTTC. Translation gives CASRGESGGGETQYF.

The rearrangement links TRBV4-1 to TRBJ2-4; D unclear. V lost 1 base to trimming and J lost 0 bases, with 7 bases between them. Germline V gives CDR1 MGHRA, CDR2 YSYEKL. The CDR3 is 15 amino acids. The DNA for the CDR3 is TGCGCCAGCAGCCAAGGTCCACTAGCCAAAAACATTCAGTACTTC. Translation gives CASSQGPLAKNIQYF.

The J gene is TRBJ2-1, the V gene TRBV10-2; 8 bases line up with TRBD2. Per the germline V gene, CDR1 is WSHSY and CDR2 is SAAADI. Trimming removed 8 bases from V and 7 bases from J; junction bases left unmatched: 13. The CDR3 spans 15 residues. CDR3 in amino acids: CASRRRLASGNEQFF. The CDR3 DNA reads TGCGCCAGCCGCAGGCGACTAGCGTCGGGGAATGAGCAGTTCTTC.

The chain couples TRBV7-6 to TRBJ2-3; the D gene is possibly TRBD2 (6 bases). The length of the CDR3 is 16 residues. Germline lookup yields CDR1 SGHVS and CDR2 FNYEAQ. Trimming stripped 3 bases from V and 2 bases from J, with 15 bases between. Here the CDR3 DNA reads TGTGCCAGCAGCTTGGGAGGTGGATTACACACAGATACGCAGTATTTT. It yields the protein CASSLGGGLHTDTQYF.

This clone has just a few counts. V is TRBV14 and J is TRBJ2-1; D unresolved. Trimming removed 1 base at V and 2 bases at J, with 3 bases between. The CDR3 has 13 amino acids. Germline V gene sequence: CDR1 SGHDN, CDR2 FVKESK. CDR3 in DNA: TGTGCCAGCAGCCAAGCGGCCTACAATGAGCAGTTCTTC. Amino acid sequence: CASSQAAYNEQFF. The full variable domain, in which reference TRBV14 and TRBJ2-1 provide the parts outside the CDR3, is EAGVTQFPSHSVIEKGQTVTLRCDPISGHDNLYWYRRVMGKEIKFLLHFVKESKQDESGMPNNRFLAERTGGTYSTLKVQPAELEDSGVYFCASSQAAYNEQFFGPGTRLTVL.

The chain recombines TRBV2 with TRBJ2-7; no reliable D call. Germline CDR1 SNHLY, CDR2 FYNNEI. With 5 bases removed from V and 2 bases from J, the gap between germline ends came to 13 bases. This CDR3 comprises 14 residues. DNA of the CDR3: TGTGCCAGCAGTCCCTCTGAGTCCACCTACGAGCAGTACTTC. Amino acid sequence: CASSPSESTYEQYF.

The rearrangement joins TRBV30 to TRBJ1-1; D not certain. This CDR3 contains 13 residues. CDR1 GTSNPN and CDR2 SVGIG come from the germline V gene (reference sequence). Deletions cut 4 bases from V and 1 base from J, with 10 bases between. The CDR3 protein is CAWNPGSNTEAFF. CDR3 DNA: TGTGCCTGGAATCCGGGTTCGAACACTGAAGCTTTCTTT.

The chain combines TRBV11-2 with TRBJ2-5; possibly TRBD2 for D (5 bases). Germline V gene data show CDR1 as SGHAT and CDR2 as FQNNGV. V was trimmed by 4 bases and J by 1 base, leaving 16 bases between them. The CDR3 contains 16 residues. The CDR3 nucleotides are TGTGCCAGCAGCTCCCCAGTGGGAGCCGGCCAAGAGACCCAGTACTTC. Its protein product is CASSSPVGAGQETQYF.

The genes are TRBV30 and TRBJ2-2, with 9 bases aligning to TRBD2. The CDR3 contains 14 residues. V lost 3 bases to trimming and J lost 6 bases; unmatched junction nucleotides: 5. Germline CDR1 reads GTSNPN; CDR2 reads SVGIG (reference sequence). The CDR3 coding sequence is TGTGCCTGGAGACTTGCGGGGGGGCCCGGGGAGCTGTTTTTT. The encoded protein is CAWRLAGGPGELFF.

This sequence joins TRBV4-3 and TRBJ2-1; D ambiguous. Germline V gene data show CDR1 as LGHNA and CDR2 as YSLEER. The CDR3 runs to 15 residues. The V end was cut by 1 base, the J end by 2 bases, with 9 bases between. This chain's CDR3 is CASSQGLPAYNEQFF. CDR3 sequence (DNA): TGCGCCAGCAGCCAAGGTTTGCCAGCCTACAATGAGCAGTTCTTC.

The rearrangement links TRBV19 to TRBJ1-1; D gene uncertain. V lost 4 bases and J 5 bases, leaving 11 bases between the germline ends. The CDR3 length is 13 residues. Germline CDR1 reads LNHDA; CDR2 reads SQIVND (reference sequence). The CDR3 DNA reads TGTGCCAGTAGTAAGCGGGGTTTGACTGAAGCTTTCTTT. Its protein is CASSKRGLTEAFF.